These 21 T cell receptor beta chains share one sample of origin, sequenced in a study of neoadjuvant anti-PD-1 for oral cavity cancer (dated by TCRdb to the early 2020s). Libraries were made using the immunoSEQ multiplex PCR assay. TCRdb's version of the immuneACCESS table is confined to in-frame rearrangements and falls short of the full clone set. An unresolved V gene accounts for under half of the shortfall where checked; the remainder is of unknown origin. The table for this sample lists approximately 14,000 clones; about 70% of them were counted only once. The ten largest clones capture roughly 2.2% of the sample. The label giving this sample's time point can be read as: before neoadjuvant nivolumab. The starting material was PBMCs, obtained before nivolumab (anti-PD-1) treatment. The receptors were sampled from a person aged 35-79 years with oral cavity squamous cell carcinoma.

This clone was detected a few times. The chain is built from TRBV6-1 and TRBJ2-7; the D call may be TRBD1 or TRBD2 (6 bases each). Deletions cut 8 bases from V and 0 bases from J, with 20 bases between. This CDR3 spans 16 amino acids. The germline CDR1 and CDR2 sequences are MNHNS and SASEGT. CDR3 sequence reads: CASRGVMGGLSYEQYF. The CDR3 DNA reads TGTGCCAGCCGTGGAGTGATGGGGGGCCTCTCCTACGAGCAGTACTTC.

This clone was counted once. This sequence joins TRBV27 and TRBJ1-3; D is unclear. Germline V CDR1 and CDR2: MNHEY, SMNVEV (reference sequence). The CDR3 is 15 amino acids. Trimming left V 6 bases short and J 8 bases short, with 20 bases between. CDR3 protein: CASRTNDMISYTIYF. CDR3 nucleotides: TGTGCCAGCAGGACCAACGACATGATTTCGTACACCATATATTTT.

The chain carries TRBV7-6 and TRBJ1-4; D is undetermined. Germline V gives CDR1 SGHVS, CDR2 FNYEAQ. The ends were cut back, 5 bases at V and 5 bases at J, with 12 bases in the middle. The length of the CDR3 is 14 residues. The CDR3, as DNA: TGTGCCAGCAGCCCCCCGGGAGTGAATGAAAAACTGTTTTTT. Its protein is CASSPPGVNEKLFF. Drawing the rest from reference TRBV7-6 and TRBJ1-4, the complete variable domain is GAGVSQSPRYKVTKRGQDVALRCDPISGHVSLYWYRQALGQGPEFLTYFNYEAQQDKSGLPNDRFSAERPEGSISTLTIQRTEQRDSAMYRCASSPPGVNEKLFFGSGTQLSVL.

The J gene is TRBJ1-5, the V gene TRBV6-1; TRBD1 matches 11 bases. The trim removed 3 bases at V and 7 bases at J, leaving 2 bases unmatched. The CDR3 covers 14 residues. Germline V gene sequence: CDR1 MNHNS, CDR2 SASEGT. The CDR3 sequence is CASSDGTGGQPQHF. The CDR3 DNA reads as TGTGCCAGCAGTGATGGGACAGGGGGGCAGCCCCAGCATTTT.

The chain has TRBV5-1 and TRBJ2-7; D unresolved. V was shortened by 0 bases and J by 4 bases, with 5 bases between the two germline ends. Germline CDR1 and CDR2: SGHRS and YFSETQ. The CDR3 runs to 12 residues. The CDR3 DNA reads as TGCGCCAGCAGCTTGGTTCGGTACGAGCAGTACTTC. Translated: CASSLVRYEQYF. Filled out from reference TRBV5-1 and TRBJ2-7, the complete variable domain reads KAGVTQTPRYLIKTRGQQVTLSCSPISGHRSVSWYQQTPGQGLQFLFEYFSETQRNKGNFPGRFSGRQFSNSRSEMNVSTLELGDSALYLCASSLVRYEQYFGPGTRLTVT.

This rearrangement joins TRBV9 to TRBJ2-6, with 7 bases that match TRBD1. The V and J ends lost 0 bases and 0 bases, in that order; junction bases with no gene match: 3. The CDR3 loop spans 17 amino acids. Per germline, CDR1 SGDLS and CDR2 YYNGEE. CDR3 coding DNA: TGTGCCAGCAGCGTAGAACAGGGGATCTCTGGGGCCAACGTCCTGACTTTC. Protein: CASSVEQGISGANVLTF. Full variable domain (missing parts from reference TRBV9 and TRBJ2-6): DSGVTQTPKHLITATGQRVTLRCSPRSGDLSVYWYQQSLDQGLQFLIQYYNGEERAKGNILERFSAQQFPDLHSELNLSSLELGDSALYFCASSVEQGISGANVLTFGAGSRLTVL.

The genes are TRBV7-8 and TRBJ2-7; perhaps TRBD2 as D (5 bases). V was trimmed by 2 bases and J by 4 bases, leaving 9 bases between them. The CDR3 covers 13 residues. CDR1 and CDR2 from the germline V gene are SGHVS and FQNEAQ. DNA of the CDR3: TGTGCCAGCAGCTTATCCGGGATGTACGAGCAGTACTTC. Residues: CASSLSGMYEQYF. Full variable domain (remainder filled in from reference TRBV7-8 and TRBJ2-7): GAGVSQSPRYKVAKRGQDVALRCDPISGHVSLFWYQQALGQGPEFLTYFQNEAQLDKSGLPSDRFFAERPEGSVSTLKIQRTQQEDSAVYLCASSLSGMYEQYFGPGTRLTVT.

V usage is TRBV9 and J usage is TRBJ2-2; 13 bases map to TRBD2. CDR1 SGDLS and CDR2 YYNGEE come from the germline V gene. CDR3 length: 15 amino acids. V lost 4 bases, J lost 9 bases, and 6 bases stayed unmatched. The CDR3 nucleotides read TGTGCCAGCAGCCCCTGGACTAGCGGGAGTTGGGAGCTGTTTTTT. It translates to CASSPWTSGSWELFF.

This clone was seen a handful of times. The chain carries TRBV25-1 and TRBJ2-7; TRBD2 matches 12 bases. This CDR3 has 12 residues. CDR1 is MGHDK and CDR2 is SYGVNS in the germline V gene. Trimming took 11 bases from V and 6 from J; bases not matched to a gene: 5. This chain's CDR3 is CAAKGLAGEQYF. CDR3 sequence (DNA): TGTGCCGCCAAGGGACTAGCGGGCGAGCAGTACTTC.

V usage is TRBV5-1 and J usage is TRBJ2-5; D remains ambiguous. Trimming stripped 2 bases from V and 2 bases from J, with 7 bases between. The CDR3 has 13 amino acids. Germline lookup yields CDR1 SGHRS and CDR2 YFSETQ. The CDR3 DNA sequence: TGCGCCAGCAGCTTCGCACCTCAAGAGACCCAGTACTTC. It is translated as CASSFAPQETQYF.

The chain uses TRBV14 and TRBJ1-6; 9 bases agree with TRBD1. Germline V gene sequence: CDR1 SGHDN, CDR2 FVKESK. There are 15 residues in the CDR3. The junction had 7 bases not matched to a gene; V was cut back by 7 bases and J by 6 bases. CDR3 DNA: TGTGCCAGCACCACAGGGGGCGCGGGTAATTCACCCCTCCACTTT. Amino acid sequence: CASTTGGAGNSPLHF.

CDR3 in amino acids: CASSYSGVREAFF. The CDR3 nucleotides are TGTGCCAGCAGTTACTCCGGGGTGCGGGAAGCTTTCTTT. The V call is TRBV6-5, the J call TRBJ1-1; D gene ambiguous. Germline CDR1 reads MNHEY; CDR2 reads SVGAGI. This CDR3 has 13 residues. V was cut by 0 bases and J by 8 bases, with 10 bases left in between.

The V and J genes are TRBV28 and TRBJ1-2, with no clear D. CDR3 length: 12 residues. With 5 bases removed from V and 13 bases from J, the gap between germline ends came to 17 bases. Germline V lookup: CDR1 MDHEN, CDR2 SYDVKM. The CDR3 spells CASSSGVRAGTF. In nucleotides, the CDR3 is TGTGCCAGCAGTAGCGGGGTGAGGGCGGGCACCTTC.

This clone has just a few counts. The rearrangement uses TRBV7-2 and TRBJ1-1, with TRBD1 as a possible D gene (5 bases). The CDR3 is 12 residues long. Trimming stripped 0 bases from V and 7 bases from J, with 6 bases between. Germline lookup yields CDR1 SGHTA and CDR2 FQGNSA. Here the CDR3 DNA reads TGTGCCAGCAGCTTAGCGGGGGGTGAAGCTTTCTTT. The encoded protein is CASSLAGGEAFF.

V usage is TRBV5-6 and J usage is TRBJ2-7, with D hard to call. The CDR3 extends over 13 amino acids. From germline, CDR1 is SGHDT and CDR2 YYEEEE. Trimming stripped 1 base from V and 1 base from J, with 6 bases between. The CDR3, as DNA: TGTGCCAGCAGCTTGCCCCTATCCTACGAGCAGTACTTC. It encodes CASSLPLSYEQYF.

This clone rates as medium-sized. The chain links TRBV5-6 to TRBJ1-2; no clear D gene. This CDR3 region has 15 residues. Germline loops: CDR1 SGHDT, CDR2 YYEEEE. Deletions cut 4 bases from V and 6 bases from J, with 19 bases between. The CDR3 coding sequence is TGTGCCAGCAGCCCGGTCGGGGATTTTGGGAATGGCTACACCTTC. Protein sequence: CASSPVGDFGNGYTF.

The chain links TRBV27 to TRBJ1-2; 8 nucleotides line up with TRBD1. J lost 7 bases, V lost 2 bases, and 6 bases had no gene match. CDR1 MNHEY and CDR2 SMNVEV come from the germline V gene (reference sequence). CDR3 length: 14 amino acids. The CDR3 DNA is TGTGCCAGCAGTTTAGCAGGGGGCGCCGGTGGCTACACCTTC. Its protein product is CASSLAGGAGGYTF.

This sequence joins TRBV5-1 and TRBJ1-2, with a tentative D call TRBD1 (5 bases). The CDR3 is made up of 17 amino acids. V dropped 0 bases and J dropped 6 bases, with 21 bases sitting between them. Germline V gene lookup returns CDR1 SGHRS and CDR2 YFSETQ. In DNA form, the CDR3 reads TGCGCCAGCAGCTTGGAGGGGAGCAGGGCGTCTAAGGATGGCTACACCTTC. This gives the protein CASSLEGSRASKDGYTF.

This clone occurred a few times. The rearrangement joins TRBV7-9 to TRBJ2-1; 8 bases match TRBD1. The CDR3 covers 15 residues. The trim removed 6 bases at V and 8 bases at J, leaving 12 bases unmatched. Germline values: CDR1 SEHNR, CDR2 FQNEAQ (reference sequence). CDR3 DNA: TGTGCCAGCAGTCGTGCCGGGACAGGTCTGTATGAGCAGTTCTTC. Its translation is CASSRAGTGLYEQFF.

The gene calls are TRBV30 and TRBJ1-2; D perhaps matches TRBD1 (6 bases). Germline V gene sequence: CDR1 GTSNPN, CDR2 SVGIG (reference sequence). Trimming removed 2 bases from V and 0 bases from J, with 13 bases in between. The CDR3 is 15 amino acids. This chain's CDR3 is CAWSSTGLANYGYTF. Here the CDR3 DNA reads TGTGCCTGGAGTTCCACAGGGCTAGCTAACTATGGCTACACCTTC.

The chain links TRBV6-1 to TRBJ2-2, with TRBD1 as a possible D gene (6 bases). The CDR3 extends over 17 amino acids. The germline V gene encodes CDR1 MNHNS and CDR2 SASEGT. The V end was cut by 1 base, the J end by 5 bases, with 17 bases between. The CDR3 region is CASSEDPLNRVTGELFF. As DNA, the CDR3 is TGTGCCAGCAGTGAAGACCCTTTAAACAGGGTAACCGGGGAGCTGTTTTTT.